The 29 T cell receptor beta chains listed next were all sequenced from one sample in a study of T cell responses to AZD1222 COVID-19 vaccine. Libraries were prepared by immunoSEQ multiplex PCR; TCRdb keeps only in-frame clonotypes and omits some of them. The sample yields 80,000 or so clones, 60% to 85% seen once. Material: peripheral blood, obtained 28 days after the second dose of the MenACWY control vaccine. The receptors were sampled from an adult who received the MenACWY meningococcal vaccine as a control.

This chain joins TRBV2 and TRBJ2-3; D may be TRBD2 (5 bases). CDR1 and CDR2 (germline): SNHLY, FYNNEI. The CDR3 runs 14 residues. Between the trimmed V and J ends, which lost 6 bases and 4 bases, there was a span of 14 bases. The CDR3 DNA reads TGTGCCAGCAGCCTGGGGAGCAGCGCAGATACGCAGTATTTT. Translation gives CASSLGSSADTQYF.

The CDR3: CASSLTSLSYNEQFF. The CDR3 DNA sequence: TGTGCCAGCAGCTTAACTTCCTTATCCTACAATGAGCAGTTCTTC. The gene calls are TRBV7-8 and TRBJ2-1; D gene ambiguous. This CDR3 has 15 residues. Germline V lookup: CDR1 SGHVS, CDR2 FQNEAQ. V lost 2 bases, J lost 1 base, and 9 bases lay in between.

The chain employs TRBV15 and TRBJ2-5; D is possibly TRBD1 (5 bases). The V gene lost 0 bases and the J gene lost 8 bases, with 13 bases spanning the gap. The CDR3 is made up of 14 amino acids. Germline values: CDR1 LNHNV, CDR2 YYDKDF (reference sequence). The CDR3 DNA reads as TGTGCCACCAGCAGAGATTGGGGCGCGGCAACCCAGTACTTC. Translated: CATSRDWGAATQYF.

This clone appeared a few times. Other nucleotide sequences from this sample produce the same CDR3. The CDR3 bases are TGTGCCAGCTCACCATCCCGGGAGACCCAGTACTTC. It specifies CASSPSRETQYF. V gene TRBV18 combines with J gene TRBJ2-5; D call uncertain. The CDR3 runs 12 residues. The ends were cut back, 2 bases at V and 5 bases at J, with 6 bases in the middle. Germline values: CDR1 KGHSH, CDR2 LQKENI.

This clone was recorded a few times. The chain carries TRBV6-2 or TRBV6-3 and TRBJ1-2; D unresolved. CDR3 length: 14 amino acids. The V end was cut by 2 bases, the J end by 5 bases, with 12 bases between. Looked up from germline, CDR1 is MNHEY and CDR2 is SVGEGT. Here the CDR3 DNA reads TGTGCCAGCAGTTACCCGATCTCCGGGTATGGCTACACCTTC. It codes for CASSYPISGYGYTF.

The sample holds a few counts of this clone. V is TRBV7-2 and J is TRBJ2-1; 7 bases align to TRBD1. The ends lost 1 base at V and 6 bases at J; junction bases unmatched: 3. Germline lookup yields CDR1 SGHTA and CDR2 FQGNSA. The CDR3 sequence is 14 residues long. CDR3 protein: CASSLDNRGNEQFF. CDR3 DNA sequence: TGTGCCAGCAGCTTAGATAACAGGGGCAATGAGCAGTTCTTC.

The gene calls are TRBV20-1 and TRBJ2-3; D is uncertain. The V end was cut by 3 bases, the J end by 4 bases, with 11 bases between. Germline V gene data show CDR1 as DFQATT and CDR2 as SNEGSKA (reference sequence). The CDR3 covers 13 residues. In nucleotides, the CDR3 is TGCAGTGCTAGTATGAGTGGGTCAGATACGCAGTATTTT. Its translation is CSASMSGSDTQYF.

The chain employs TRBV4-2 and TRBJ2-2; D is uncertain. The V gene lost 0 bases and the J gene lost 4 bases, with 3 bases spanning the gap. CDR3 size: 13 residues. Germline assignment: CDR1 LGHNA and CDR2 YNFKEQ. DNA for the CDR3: TGTGCCAGCAGCCAAGAACGCACCGGGGAGCTGTTTTTT. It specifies CASSQERTGELFF.

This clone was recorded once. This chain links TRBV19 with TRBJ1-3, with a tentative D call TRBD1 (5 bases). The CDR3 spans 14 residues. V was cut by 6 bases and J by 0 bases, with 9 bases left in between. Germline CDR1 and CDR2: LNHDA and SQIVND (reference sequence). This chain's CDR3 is CASSPGPSGNTIYF. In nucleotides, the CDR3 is TGTGCCAGTAGCCCGGGACCCTCTGGAAACACCATATATTTT.

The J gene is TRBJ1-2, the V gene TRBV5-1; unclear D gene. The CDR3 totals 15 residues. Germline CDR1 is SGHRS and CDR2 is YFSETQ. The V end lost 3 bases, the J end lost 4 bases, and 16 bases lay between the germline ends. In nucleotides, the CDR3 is TGCGCCAGCAGCTCTGACACGTCCGGAATCTATGGCTACACCTTC. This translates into CASSSDTSGIYGYTF.

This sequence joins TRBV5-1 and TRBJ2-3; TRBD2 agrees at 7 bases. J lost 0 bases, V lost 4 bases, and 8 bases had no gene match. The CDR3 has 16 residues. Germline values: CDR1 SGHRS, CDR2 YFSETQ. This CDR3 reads CASSRRTRLSTDTQYF. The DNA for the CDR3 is TGCGCCAGCAGCCGGAGGACTAGGCTCAGCACAGATACGCAGTATTTT.

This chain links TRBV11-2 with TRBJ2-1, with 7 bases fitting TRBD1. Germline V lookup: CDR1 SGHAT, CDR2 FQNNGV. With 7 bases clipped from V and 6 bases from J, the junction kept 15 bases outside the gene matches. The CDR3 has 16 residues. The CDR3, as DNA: TGTGCCAGCACCTCAACCGGGACAGTCCCCTTCAATGAGCAGTTCTTC. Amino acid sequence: CASTSTGTVPFNEQFF.

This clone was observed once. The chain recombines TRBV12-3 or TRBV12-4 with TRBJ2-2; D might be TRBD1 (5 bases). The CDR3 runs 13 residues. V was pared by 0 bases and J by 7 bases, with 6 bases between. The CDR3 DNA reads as TGTGCCAGCAGTTTAGCGCAGGGCGGGGAGCTGTTTTTT. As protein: CASSLAQGGELFF.

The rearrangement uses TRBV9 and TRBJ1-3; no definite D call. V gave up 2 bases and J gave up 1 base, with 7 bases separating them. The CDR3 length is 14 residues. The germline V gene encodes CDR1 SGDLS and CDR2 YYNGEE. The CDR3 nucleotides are TGTGCCAGCAGCGTGGGGAGTTCTGGAAACACCATATATTTT. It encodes CASSVGSSGNTIYF.

CDR3 nucleotides: TGTGCCAGTGCGGAACAGGGGCGAAATCAGCCCCAGCATTTT. It specifies CASAEQGRNQPQHF. The J gene is TRBJ1-5, the V gene TRBV19; 7 nucleotides match TRBD1. The CDR3 consists of 14 residues. Germline V CDR1 and CDR2: LNHDA, SQIVND (reference sequence). J was trimmed by 4 bases and V by 8 bases; bases with no gene match: 8.

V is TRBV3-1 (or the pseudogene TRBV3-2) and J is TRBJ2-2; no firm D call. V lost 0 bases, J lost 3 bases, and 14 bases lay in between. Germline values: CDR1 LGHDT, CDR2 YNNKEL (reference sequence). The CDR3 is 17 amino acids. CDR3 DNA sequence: TGTGCCAGCAGCCAAGAGGTCTTGGGCGGATACACCGGGGAGCTGTTTTTT. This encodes CASSQEVLGGYTGELFF.

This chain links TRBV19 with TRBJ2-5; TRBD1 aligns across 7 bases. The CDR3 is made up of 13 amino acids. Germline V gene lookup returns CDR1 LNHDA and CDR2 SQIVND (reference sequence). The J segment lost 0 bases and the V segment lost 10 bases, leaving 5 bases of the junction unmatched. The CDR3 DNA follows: TGTGCCACCTCCGGGACAGACCAAGAGACCCAGTACTTC. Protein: CATSGTDQETQYF. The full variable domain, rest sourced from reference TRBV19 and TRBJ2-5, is DGGITQSPKYLFRKEGQNVTLSCEQNLNHDAMYWYRQDPGQGLRLIYYSQIVNDFQKGDIAEGYSVSREKKESFPLTVTSAQKNPTAFYLCATSGTDQETQYFGPGTRLLVL.

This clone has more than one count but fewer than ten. CDR3 sequence (DNA): TGTGCCAGCAGTGAAACTCTGGGGTCACCCCTCCACTTT. It codes for CASSETLGSPLHF. The chain recombines TRBV2 with TRBJ1-6; D gene uncertain. The V end lost 2 bases, the J end lost 10 bases, and 9 bases lay between the germline ends. Germline V gene sequence: CDR1 SNHLY, CDR2 FYNNEI. CDR3 length: 13 amino acids. Combining the CDR3 with reference TRBV2 and TRBJ1-6 gives the whole variable domain EPEVTQTPSHQVTQMGQEVILRCVPISNHLYFYWYRQILGQKVEFLVSFYNNEISEKSEIFDDQFSVERPDGSNFTLKIRSTKLEDSAMYFCASSETLGSPLHFGNGTRLTVT.

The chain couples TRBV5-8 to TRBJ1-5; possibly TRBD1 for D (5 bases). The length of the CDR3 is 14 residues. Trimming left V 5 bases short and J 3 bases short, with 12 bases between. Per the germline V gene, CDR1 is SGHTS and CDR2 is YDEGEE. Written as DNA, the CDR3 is TGTGCCAGCAGTCCGGGGGGGTTCAATCAGCCCCAGCATTTT. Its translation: CASSPGGFNQPQHF.

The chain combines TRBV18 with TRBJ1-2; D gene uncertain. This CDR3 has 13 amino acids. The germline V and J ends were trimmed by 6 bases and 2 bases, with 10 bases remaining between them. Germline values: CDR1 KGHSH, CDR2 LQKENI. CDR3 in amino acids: CASSPDGNYGYTF. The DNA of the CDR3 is TGTGCCAGCTCTCCGGACGGGAACTATGGCTACACCTTC.

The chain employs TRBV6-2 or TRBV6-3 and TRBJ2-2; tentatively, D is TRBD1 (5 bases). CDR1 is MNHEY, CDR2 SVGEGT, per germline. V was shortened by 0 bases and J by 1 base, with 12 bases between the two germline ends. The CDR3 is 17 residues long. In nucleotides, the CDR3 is TGTGCCAGCAGTTACTCAGTAGGACAAGTGAACACCGGGGAGCTGTTTTTT. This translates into CASSYSVGQVNTGELFF.

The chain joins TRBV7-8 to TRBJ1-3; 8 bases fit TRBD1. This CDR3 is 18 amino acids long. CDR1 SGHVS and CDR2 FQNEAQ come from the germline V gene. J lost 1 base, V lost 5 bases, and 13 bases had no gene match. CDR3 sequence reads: CASSPGPRQGRSGNTIYF. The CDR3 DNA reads TGTGCCAGCAGCCCCGGGCCCCGACAGGGGCGGTCTGGAAACACCATATATTTT.

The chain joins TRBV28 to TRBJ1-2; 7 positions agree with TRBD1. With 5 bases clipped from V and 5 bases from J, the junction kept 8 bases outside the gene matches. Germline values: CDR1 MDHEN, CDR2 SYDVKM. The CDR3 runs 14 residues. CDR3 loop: CASSPGGTAYGYTF. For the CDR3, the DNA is TGTGCCAGCAGTCCAGGAGGGACAGCTTATGGCTACACCTTC.

CDR3 nucleotides: TGTGCCAGCAGTGAACCGTCGTTCCTGCTAGCGGGTTCGGGAGAGACCCAGTACTTC. This sequence encodes CASSEPSFLLAGSGETQYF. This chain joins TRBV2 and TRBJ2-5; 8 bases fit TRBD2. The CDR3 has 19 amino acids. The V and J ends lost 2 bases and 4 bases, in that order; junction bases with no gene match: 18. Looked up from germline, CDR1 is SNHLY and CDR2 is FYNNEI.

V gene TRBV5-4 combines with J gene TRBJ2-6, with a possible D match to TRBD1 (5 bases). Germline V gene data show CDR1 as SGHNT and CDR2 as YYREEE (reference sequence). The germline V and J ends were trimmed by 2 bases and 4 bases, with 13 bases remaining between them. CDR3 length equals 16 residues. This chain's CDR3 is CASSLEGASGANVLTF. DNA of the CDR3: TGTGCCAGCAGCTTAGAAGGGGCATCGGGGGCCAACGTCCTGACTTTC.

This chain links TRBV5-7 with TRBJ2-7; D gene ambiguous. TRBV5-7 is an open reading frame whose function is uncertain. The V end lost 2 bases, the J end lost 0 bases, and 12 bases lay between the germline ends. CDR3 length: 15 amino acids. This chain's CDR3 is CASSFDVTSSYEQYF. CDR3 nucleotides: TGTGCCAGCAGCTTCGACGTCACAAGCTCCTACGAGCAGTACTTC.

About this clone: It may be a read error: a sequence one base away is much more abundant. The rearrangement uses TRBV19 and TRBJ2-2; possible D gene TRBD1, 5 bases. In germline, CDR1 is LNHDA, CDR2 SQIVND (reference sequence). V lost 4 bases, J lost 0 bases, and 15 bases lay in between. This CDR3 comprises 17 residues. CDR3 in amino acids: CASSTQGATANTGELFF. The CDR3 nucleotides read TGTGCCAGTAGTACACAAGGGGCGACCGCGAACACCGGGGAGCTGTTTTTT.

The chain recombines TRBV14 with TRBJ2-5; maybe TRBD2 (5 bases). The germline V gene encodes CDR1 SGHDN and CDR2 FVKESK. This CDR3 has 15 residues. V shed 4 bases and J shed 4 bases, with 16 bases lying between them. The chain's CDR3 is CASSPLQGRGETQYF. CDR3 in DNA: TGTGCCAGCAGCCCTTTACAAGGCCGGGGAGAGACCCAGTACTTC.

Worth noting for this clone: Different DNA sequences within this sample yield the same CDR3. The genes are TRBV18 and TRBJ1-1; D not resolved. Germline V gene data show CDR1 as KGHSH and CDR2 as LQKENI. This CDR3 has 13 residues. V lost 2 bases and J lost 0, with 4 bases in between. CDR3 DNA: TGTGCCAGCTCACCAGGATTGAACACTGAAGCTTTCTTT. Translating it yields CASSPGLNTEAFF. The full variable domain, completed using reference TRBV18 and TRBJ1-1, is NAGVMQNPRHLVRRRGQEARLRCSPMKGHSHVYWYRQLPEEGLKFMVYLQKENIIDESGMPKERFSAEFPKEGPSILRIQQVVRGDSAAYFCASSPGLNTEAFFGQGTRLTVV.